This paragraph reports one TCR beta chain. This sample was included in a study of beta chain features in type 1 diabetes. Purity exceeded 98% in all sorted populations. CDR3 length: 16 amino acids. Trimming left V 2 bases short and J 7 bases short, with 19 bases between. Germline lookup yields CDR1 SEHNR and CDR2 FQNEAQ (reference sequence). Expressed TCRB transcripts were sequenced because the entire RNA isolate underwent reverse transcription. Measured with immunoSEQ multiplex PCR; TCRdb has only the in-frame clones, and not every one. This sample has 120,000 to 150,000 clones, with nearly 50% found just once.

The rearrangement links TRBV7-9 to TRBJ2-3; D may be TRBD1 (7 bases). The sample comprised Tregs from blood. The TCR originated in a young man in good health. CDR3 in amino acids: CASSLLVDRRGNTQYF. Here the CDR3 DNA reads TGTGCCAGCAGCTTACTGGTGGACAGGAGGGGGAATACGCAGTATTTT.